These T cell receptor beta chains were read from a single sample in a study of shared clonotypes between healthy human individuals. Clones were read by immunoSEQ multiplex PCR, and TCRdb kept only the in-frame ones, dropping some. Here the sample spans about 2 million clones, around 96% being singletons. Sequencing was done on a sample of naive CD8+ T cells sorted from blood. These receptors all stem from a man younger than 30 in good health. Both conserved end residues are part of each CDR3. The D gene is left open where the match is weak. Rows may omit the clone size; those that give it use once, few, many or a size class.

v_call	j_call	d_call	clone_size	cdr3_nt	cdr3_aa
TRBV5-1	TRBJ1-2	NA	NA	TGCGCCAGCAGCTCGGGACAAAACTATGGCTACACCTTC	CASSSGQNYGYTF
TRBV5-6	TRBJ1-1	NA	NA	TGTGCCAGCAGCTTGGATGCAGGTGAAGCTTTCTTT	CASSLDAGEAFF
TRBV11-3	TRBJ2-1	NA	NA	TGTGCCAGCAGCTTAGGACAGCAGTTCTTC	CASSLGQQFF
TRBV6-1	TRBJ2-5	TRBD1	NA	TGTGCCAGTGGGGACAGCGATCTCCAAGAGACCCAGTACTTC	CASGDSDLQETQYF
TRBV30	TRBJ1-6	NA	once	TGTGCCTGGAGGGGGGAAATCTCCTATAATTCACCCCTCCACTTT	CAWRGEISYNSPLHF
TRBV11-2	TRBJ2-2	NA	NA	TGTGCCAGCAGCTTCCCGGGCCTCGCCGCCGGGGAGCTGTTTTTT	CASSFPGLAAGELFF
TRBV5-1	TRBJ2-1	NA	NA	TGCGCCAGCAGCTTGGACAGGGATTCCTACAATGAGCAGTTCTTC	CASSLDRDSYNEQFF
TRBV7-9	TRBJ2-1	NA	NA	TGTGCCAGCAGCTACCAGTCGAGCTCCTACAATGAGCAGTTCTTC	CASSYQSSSYNEQFF
TRBV9	TRBJ2-1	NA	NA	TGTGCCAGCAGCTCCGACAGGCAAAGCCCCAATGAGCAGTTCTTC	CASSSDRQSPNEQFF
TRBV9	TRBJ1-1	TRBD1	many	TGTGCCAGCAGCGTAGAGGAGGACAGGGGTCTGTTCTTT	CASSVEEDRGLFF
TRBV7-9	TRBJ2-3	NA	once	TGTGCCAGCAGCTCCCTGGGAGATACGCAGTATTTT	CASSSLGDTQYF
TRBV9	TRBJ2-3	NA	NA	TGTGCCAGCAGCGCCTTTCCCGGGAATACGCAGTATTTT	CASSAFPGNTQYF
TRBV7-9	TRBJ2-1	NA	NA	TGTGCCAGCAGCTTAGCGTTCGGGGGCGCAGACAATGAGCAGTTCTTC	CASSLAFGGADNEQFF
TRBV4-2	TRBJ1-5	NA	NA	TGTGCCAGCAGCCAAGAGTACTCAGTTAGCAATCAGCCCCAGCATTTT	CASSQEYSVSNQPQHF
TRBV9	TRBJ1-1	NA	once	TGTGCCAGCAGCGTAGACCTGGGGCCCCTCTTGGTCACTGAAGCTTTCTTT	CASSVDLGPLLVTEAFF
TRBV7-3	TRBJ1-1	NA	NA	TGTGCCAGCAGCTTTCGGGCTGGGACTGAAGCTTTCTTT	CASSFRAGTEAFF